The 8 T cell receptor beta chains in this list originate from one sample, sequenced in a study of tumor and adjacent non-tumor tissue in lung cancer (dated by TCRdb to between 2017 and 2018). RNA was isolated from bulk, unsorted tissue, and RNA quality was assessed with a NanoDrop ND-1000 and an Agilent 2100. Library prep was done by multiplex PCR. Sequencing relied on an Illumina HiSeq 2500. TCRbeta libraries were constructed through three rounds of nested PCR with primers (Table S4) according to protocols adapted from ARM-PCR. TCRdb reanalyzed the raw reads on its own, using fastp at Q25 for trimming and MiXCR for clone calling, and kept in-frame beta chains. Entries that share a CDR3 protein sequence are merged under the most common genes and DNA. The table for this sample lists about 80,000 distinct CDR3 sequences; around 86% of them were counted only once. About an eighth of the sample is in the top ten clones.

Source material: lung tumor tissue. The source is a woman in her forties or fifties with non-small cell lung cancer.

Regarding this clonotype: One end of the junction fails to match germline, which may point to a read error. V is TRBV4-1 and J is TRBJ2-3; a possible D gene is TRBD2 (6 bases). This CDR3 contains 14 residues. Looked up from germline, CDR1 is MGHRA and CDR2 is YSYEKL. As DNA, the CDR3 is TGCGCCAACAGCCAACCCCTAGCGACAGATACGCAGTACTTT. This gives the protein CANSQPLATDTQYF.

In the case of this clonotype: The junction differs from germline at one of its ends, possibly a read error. The J gene is TRBJ2-5, the V gene TRBV5-1; no reliable D call. Germline values: CDR1 SGHRS, CDR2 YFSETQ. This CDR3 region has 15 residues. Here the CDR3 reads CASSLVGQSQETQYF. CDR3 DNA: TGCGCCAGCAGCTTGGTAGGCCAATCTCAAGAAACCCAATACTTC.

Details on this clonotype: A read error may explain this, as a much larger clone is one base away. J is TRBJ2-1 and V is TRBV5-1; 11 bases are shared with TRBD2. CDR1 and CDR2 (germline): SGHRS, YFSETQ. The length of the CDR3 is 19 residues. The CDR3, as DNA: TGCGCCAGCAGCTTTTGGGGACTAGCGGCCTACAGCTCCTACAATGAGCAGATCTTC. Translated, it gives CASSFWGLAAYSSYNEQIF. The full variable domain, with the rest looked up from reference TRBV5-1 and TRBJ2-1, is KAGVTQTPRYLIKTRGQQVTLSCSPISGHRSVSWYQQTPGQGLQFLFEYFSETQRNKGNFPGRFSGRQFSNSRSEMNVSTLELGDSALYLCASSFWGLAAYSSYNEQIFGPGTRLTVL.

This chain links TRBV6-1 with TRBJ2-3; D uncertain. Germline CDR1 and CDR2: MNHNS and SASEGT. The germline V and J ends were trimmed by 7 bases and 2 bases, with 7 bases remaining between them. This CDR3 is built from 12 residues. The CDR3 region has the DNA TGTGCCAGCACCAAGAACACAGATACGCAGTATTTT. Residues: CASTKNTDTQYF.

The table lists this clonotype with a count of one. This sequence joins TRBV19 and TRBJ1-2, with D unresolved. CDR1 is LNHDA and CDR2 is SQIVND in the germline V gene (reference sequence). V was clipped by 4 bases and J by 4 bases, with 22 bases between them. The CDR3 has 17 residues. The CDR3 nucleotides are TGTGCCAGTAGTACCAGTTCGATCCAGTTTTTTACCTATGGCTACACCTTC. Translation gives CASSTSSIQFFTYGYTF.

With regard to this clonotype: The junction departs from the called germline gene at one end, perhaps through a read error. The CDR3 protein is CVSSSYAQGGNEQYF. The CDR3 DNA sequence: TGTGTCAGCAGTTCCTACGCACAGGGTGGAAACGAGCAGTACTTC. This chain joins TRBV6-2 or TRBV6-3 and TRBJ2-7; perhaps TRBD1 as D (6 bases). The CDR3 runs 15 residues. CDR1 and CDR2 (germline): MNHEY, SVGEGT.

Concerning this clonotype: An end of the junction does not agree with germline; a read error may underlie this. This CDR3 is CSVEGNRGKLQNQETQYF. The CDR3 nucleotides are TGCAGCGTTGAAGGGAACAGGGGCAAGCTGCAAAACCAAGAGACCCAATACTTC. V usage is TRBV29-1 and J usage is TRBJ2-5; 7 nucleotides align to TRBD1. The CDR3 sequence is 18 residues long. Germline-derived CDR1 and CDR2 are SQVTM and ANQGSEA.

The chain has TRBV12-2 and TRBJ2-7; the table's TRBD2 call for D was not verified on the DNA. TRBV12-2 is a pseudogene segment. The CDR3 runs 13 residues. The CDR3 DNA sequence: TGTGCAAGTCGCGTGCTAGGGATTTCGGAGCAGTACTTC. Translated: CASRVLGISEQYF.